This is a list of T cell receptor beta chains from one sample in a study of T cells in Graves' hyperthyroidism and ophthalmopathy. In TCRdb, the multiplex PCR reads were re-called with MiXCR into one record per CDR3 protein. In the table there are under 40,000 distinct CDR3 sequences, about 50% of which are singletons. Sequencing was performed on blood. These receptor sequences come from a middle-aged man with Graves' ophthalmopathy. Both conserved end residues are trimmed from each CDR3. The order of the fields is J gene, V gene, CDR3 protein.

J gene: TRBJ2-7
V gene: TRBV5-1
CDR3 protein: ASSLAGAGGEQY

J gene: TRBJ2-7
V gene: TRBV6-4
CDR3 protein: ASSDQDRPSSYEQY

J gene: TRBJ2-7
V gene: TRBV7-6
CDR3 protein: ASSPGLREQY

J gene: TRBJ2-5
V gene: TRBV7-8
CDR3 protein: ASSRQGDRRETQY

J gene: TRBJ2-7
V gene: TRBV20-1
CDR3 protein: SARETGTGGYEQY

J gene: TRBJ1-5
V gene: TRBV20-1
CDR3 protein: SAPSDRDYQPQH

J gene: TRBJ1-5
V gene: TRBV20-1
CDR3 protein: SAREPPTRQGMQPQH

J gene: TRBJ2-1
V gene: TRBV7-2
CDR3 protein: ASSLGTSSYNEQF

J gene: TRBJ1-2
V gene: TRBV29-1
CDR3 protein: SVGTGRYGYT

J gene: TRBJ2-1
V gene: TRBV20-1
CDR3 protein: SARGGSSYNEQF

J gene: TRBJ1-4
V gene: TRBV20-1
CDR3 protein: SAQADRENEKLF

J gene: TRBJ1-4
V gene: TRBV7-2
CDR3 protein: ASSLEHRVEKKLF

J gene: TRBJ1-1
V gene: TRBV7-9
CDR3 protein: AGKTNMNTEAF

J gene: TRBJ1-6
V gene: TRBV20-1
CDR3 protein: SARQGSPLH

J gene: TRBJ1-1
V gene: TRBV7-9
CDR3 protein: ATTLVIQGYVSTEAF

J gene: TRBJ2-1
V gene: TRBV29-1
CDR3 protein: SVRGVAQNEQF

J gene: TRBJ2-7
V gene: TRBV20-1
CDR3 protein: SAIGGTEEYEQY

J gene: TRBJ2-7
V gene: TRBV11-1
CDR3 protein: ASRTGGHEQY

J gene: TRBJ1-2
V gene: TRBV6-1
CDR3 protein: VEVNRKTEGGESAGYT

J gene: TRBJ1-6
V gene: TRBV20-1
CDR3 protein: SAPDPLGGGNSPLH

J gene: TRBJ1-4
V gene: TRBV19
CDR3 protein: ASKRERTNEKLF

J gene: TRBJ1-6
V gene: TRBV7-3
CDR3 protein: ASSSPREDNSPLH

J gene: TRBJ2-5
V gene: TRBV20-1
CDR3 protein: SAGKGGPPSETQY

J gene: TRBJ2-7
V gene: TRBV7-3
CDR3 protein: ASSRPGLSEQY

J gene: TRBJ2-7
V gene: TRBV19
CDR3 protein: ASSVTGGEQY

J gene: TRBJ1-1
V gene: TRBV5-1
CDR3 protein: ASSSSTRWTSGRAF

J gene: TRBJ2-1
V gene: TRBV29-1
CDR3 protein: SVGTGGASYEQF

J gene: TRBJ2-1
V gene: TRBV9
CDR3 protein: ASSPGGGNNEQF

J gene: TRBJ1-2
V gene: TRBV6-5
CDR3 protein: ASSYHRDYGYT

J gene: TRBJ1-1
V gene: TRBV20-1
CDR3 protein: SARGLAGNTGAF

J gene: TRBJ1-3
V gene: TRBV5-1
CDR3 protein: ASSADRPQSGNTIY